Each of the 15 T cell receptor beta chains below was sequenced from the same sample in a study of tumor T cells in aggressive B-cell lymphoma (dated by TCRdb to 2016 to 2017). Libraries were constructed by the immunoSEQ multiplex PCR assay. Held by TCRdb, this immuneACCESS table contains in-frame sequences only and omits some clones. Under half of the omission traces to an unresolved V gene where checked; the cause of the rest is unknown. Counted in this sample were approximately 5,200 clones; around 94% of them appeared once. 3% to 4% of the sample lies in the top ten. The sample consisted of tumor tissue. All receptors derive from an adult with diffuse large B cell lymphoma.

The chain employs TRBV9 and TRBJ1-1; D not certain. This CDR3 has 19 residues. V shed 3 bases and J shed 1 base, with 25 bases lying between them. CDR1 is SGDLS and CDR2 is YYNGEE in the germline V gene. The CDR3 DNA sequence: TGTGCCAGCAGCGCCCCTAGAGCCGGGAAGGGATTTGGGAACACTGAAGCTTTCTTT. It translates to CASSAPRAGKGFGNTEAFF.

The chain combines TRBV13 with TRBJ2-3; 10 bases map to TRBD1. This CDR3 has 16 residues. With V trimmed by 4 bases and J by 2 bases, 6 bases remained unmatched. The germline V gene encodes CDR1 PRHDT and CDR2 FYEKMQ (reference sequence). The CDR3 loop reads CASSSAGTGATDTQYF. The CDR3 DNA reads TGTGCCAGCAGCTCGGCCGGGACAGGGGCCACAGATACGCAGTATTTT.

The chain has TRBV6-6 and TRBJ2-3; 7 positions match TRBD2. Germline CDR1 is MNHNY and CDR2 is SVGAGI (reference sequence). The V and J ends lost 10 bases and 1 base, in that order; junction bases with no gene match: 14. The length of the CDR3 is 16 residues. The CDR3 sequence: CATGRLAGVGTDTQYF. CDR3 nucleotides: TGTGCCACAGGGCGACTTGCGGGAGTGGGCACAGATACGCAGTATTTT.

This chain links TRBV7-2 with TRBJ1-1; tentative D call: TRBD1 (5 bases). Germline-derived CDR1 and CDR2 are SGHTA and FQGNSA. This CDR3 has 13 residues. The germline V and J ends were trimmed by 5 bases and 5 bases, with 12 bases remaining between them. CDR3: CASSQRGWTEAFF. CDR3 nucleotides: TGTGCCAGCAGCCAGCGGGGGTGGACTGAAGCTTTCTTT.

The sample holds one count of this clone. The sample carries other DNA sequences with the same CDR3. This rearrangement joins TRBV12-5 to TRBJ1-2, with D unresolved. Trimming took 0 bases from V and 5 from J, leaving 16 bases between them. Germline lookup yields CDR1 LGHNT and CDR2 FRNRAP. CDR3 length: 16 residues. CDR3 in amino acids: CASGLVPAGVEYGYTF. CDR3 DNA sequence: TGTGCTAGTGGTTTGGTCCCCGCCGGGGTCGAATATGGCTACACCTTC. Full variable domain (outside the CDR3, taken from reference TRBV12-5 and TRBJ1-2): DARVTQTPRHKVTEMGQEVTMRCQPILGHNTVFWYRQTMMQGLELLAYFRNRAPLDDSGMPKDRFSAEMPDATLATLKIQPSEPRDSAVYFCASGLVPAGVEYGYTFGSGTRLTVV.

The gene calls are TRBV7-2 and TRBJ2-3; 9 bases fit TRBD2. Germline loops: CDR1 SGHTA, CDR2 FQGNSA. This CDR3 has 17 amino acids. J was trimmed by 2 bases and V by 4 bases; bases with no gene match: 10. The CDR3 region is CASSSRRGGTVTDTQYF. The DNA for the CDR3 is TGTGCCAGCAGCTCCCGGCGGGGGGGGACGGTCACAGATACGCAGTATTTT.

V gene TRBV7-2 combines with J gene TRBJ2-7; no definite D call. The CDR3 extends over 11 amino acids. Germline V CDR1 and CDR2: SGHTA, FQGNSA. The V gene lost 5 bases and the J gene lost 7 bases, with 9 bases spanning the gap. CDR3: CASSRFAEQYF. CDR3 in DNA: TGTGCCAGCAGCCGGTTCGCGGAGCAGTACTTC.

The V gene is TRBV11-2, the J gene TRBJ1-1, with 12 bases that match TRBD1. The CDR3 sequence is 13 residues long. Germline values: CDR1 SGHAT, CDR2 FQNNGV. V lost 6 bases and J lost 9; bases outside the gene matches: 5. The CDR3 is CASSWDRGQQAFF. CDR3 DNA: TGTGCCAGCAGTTGGGACAGGGGGCAACAAGCTTTCTTT. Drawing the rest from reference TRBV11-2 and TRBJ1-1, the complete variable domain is EAGVAQSPRYKIIEKRQSVAFWCNPISGHATLYWYQQILGQGPKLLIQFQNNGVVDDSQLPKDRFSAERLKGVDSTLKIQPAKLEDSAVYLCASSWDRGQQAFFGQGTRLTVV.

Written as DNA, the CDR3 is TGTGCCAGCGGGATTGACAGGGTATACGAGCAGTACTTC. This encodes CASGIDRVYEQYF. The rearrangement joins TRBV7-2 to TRBJ2-7; 7 bases agree with TRBD1. This CDR3 is 13 amino acids long. Per the germline V gene, CDR1 is SGHTA and CDR2 is FQGNSA. V shed 8 bases and J 4 bases; nucleotides not matched to a gene: 8.

CDR3 sequence (DNA): TGTGCCAGCAGCTTAAGGGGGGGACAGGGGGCGAGGGAGCAGTACTTC. This sequence encodes CASSLRGGQGAREQYF. This rearrangement joins TRBV11-2 to TRBJ2-5; 12 nucleotides line up with TRBD1. The CDR3 contains 16 residues. V lost 2 bases and J lost 11; bases outside the gene matches: 12. Germline CDR1 reads SGHAT; CDR2 reads FQNNGV.

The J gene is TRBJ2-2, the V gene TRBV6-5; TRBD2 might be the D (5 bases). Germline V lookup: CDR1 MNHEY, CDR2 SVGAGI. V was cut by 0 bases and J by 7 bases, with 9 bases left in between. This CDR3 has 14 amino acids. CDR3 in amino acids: CASSYSRTVGELFF. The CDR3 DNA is TGTGCCAGCAGTTACTCACGGACTGTCGGGGAGCTGTTTTTT.

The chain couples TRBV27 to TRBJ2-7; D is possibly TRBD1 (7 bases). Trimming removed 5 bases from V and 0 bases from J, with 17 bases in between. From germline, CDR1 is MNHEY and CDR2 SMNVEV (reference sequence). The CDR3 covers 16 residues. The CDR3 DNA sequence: TGTGCCAGCAGTGACTGGAACAGGGGAGGCTCCTACGAGCAGTACTTC. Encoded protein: CASSDWNRGGSYEQYF.

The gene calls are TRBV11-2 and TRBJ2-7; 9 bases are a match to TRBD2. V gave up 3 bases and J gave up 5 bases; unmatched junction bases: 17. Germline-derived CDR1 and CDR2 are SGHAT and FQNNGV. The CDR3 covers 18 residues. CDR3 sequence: CASSFLQYPSGDKHEQYF. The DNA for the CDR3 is TGTGCCAGCAGCTTCCTTCAATACCCTAGCGGGGACAAGCACGAGCAGTACTTC.

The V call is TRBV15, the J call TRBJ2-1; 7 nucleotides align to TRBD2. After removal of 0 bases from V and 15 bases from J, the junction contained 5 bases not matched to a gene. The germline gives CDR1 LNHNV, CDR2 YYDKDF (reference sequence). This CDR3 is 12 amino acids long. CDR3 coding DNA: TGTGCCACCAGCAGAGAGCGGGGGTGGGGGTTCTTC. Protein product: CATSRERGWGFF.

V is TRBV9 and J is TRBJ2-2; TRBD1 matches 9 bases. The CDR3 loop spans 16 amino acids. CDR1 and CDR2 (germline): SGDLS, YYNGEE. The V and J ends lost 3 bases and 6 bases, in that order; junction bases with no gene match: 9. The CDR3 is CASSAPRTGVSGELFF. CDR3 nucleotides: TGTGCCAGCAGCGCCCCCCGGACAGGGGTCTCCGGGGAGCTGTTTTTT.